A single sample is the source of the 21 T cell receptor beta chains below, sequenced in a study of shared clonotypes between healthy human individuals. Profiled with immunoSEQ multiplex PCR; TCRdb holds only in-frame clones, not every one. The data show hundreds of thousands of clones, with around 67% seen just once and around 1.6% held by the top ten. Input material: memory CD4+ T cells sorted from blood. Subset denoted: CD45RA-negative fraction. These receptors came from a woman aged 30 to 39 in good health.

This chain connects TRBV5-1 to TRBJ2-1; D is uncertain. Deletions cut 6 bases from V and 7 bases from J, with 17 bases between. The CDR3 extends over 14 amino acids. The germline gives CDR1 SGHRS, CDR2 YFSETQ. The CDR3, as DNA: TGCGCCAGCACCCCCTTGGTGTCGGTAAATGAGCAGTTCTTC. It codes for CASTPLVSVNEQFF.

The rearrangement uses TRBV5-5 and TRBJ1-3, with D possibly TRBD1 on 5 matching bases. Germline CDR1 reads SGHKS; CDR2 reads YYEKEE (reference sequence). The length of the CDR3 is 14 residues. The ends were cut back, 1 base at V and 2 bases at J, with 7 bases in the middle. CDR3 bases: TGTGCCAGCAGCTTGCGGGGGACTGGAAACACCATATATTTT. Translation: CASSLRGTGNTIYF.

This chain connects TRBV28 to TRBJ2-3, with 9 bases aligning to TRBD2. The V gene's germline CDR1 is MDHEN and CDR2 SYDVKM. The CDR3 extends over 16 amino acids. The ends lost 7 bases at V and 3 bases at J; junction bases unmatched: 11. CDR3 sequence reads: CASNSAGGVPTDTQYF. DNA of the CDR3: TGTGCCAGCAACTCGGCGGGAGGGGTGCCGACAGATACGCAGTATTTT.

This clone was detected only a few times. The J gene is TRBJ1-2, the V gene TRBV28, with TRBD1 matching 8 bases. Germline CDR1 reads MDHEN; CDR2 reads SYDVKM. The CDR3 is made up of 16 amino acids. J was trimmed by 7 bases and V by 8 bases; bases with no gene match: 18. The CDR3 reads CASGDQGARYLGGYTF. CDR3 nucleotide sequence: TGTGCCAGCGGAGACCAGGGGGCGCGTTACTTGGGTGGCTACACCTTC.

The rearrangement joins TRBV25-1 to TRBJ2-1; 11 positions match TRBD2. V dropped 4 bases and J dropped 3; count of bases not matched to a gene: 8. CDR1 is MGHDK, CDR2 SYGVNS, per germline. CDR3 length equals 17 residues. CDR3 bases: TGTGCCAGCAGTGTCCGACTAGCGGGGACAAGCTACAATGAGCAGTTCTTC. It yields the protein CASSVRLAGTSYNEQFF.

This clone appeared a single time. The genes are TRBV29-1 and TRBJ2-2; D perhaps matches TRBD2 (5 bases). CDR3 size: 16 residues. V was shortened by 6 bases and J by 6 bases, with 23 bases between the two germline ends. CDR1 SQVTM and CDR2 ANQGSEA come from the germline V gene. CDR3 nucleotides: TGCAGCGTCCAGGAGCTAGCTCTATCTAACGCCGGGGAGCTGTTTTTT. Translating gives CSVQELALSNAGELFF.

This chain connects TRBV29-1 to TRBJ1-2; TRBD1 might be the D (5 bases). Per the germline V gene, CDR1 is SQVTM and CDR2 is ANQGSEA. The germline V and J ends were trimmed by 2 bases and 3 bases, with 10 bases remaining between them. CDR3 length: 13 residues. CDR3 residues: CSVESGQHYGYTF. The DNA for the CDR3 is TGCAGCGTTGAATCGGGGCAGCACTATGGCTACACCTTC.

The rearrangement links TRBV19 to TRBJ2-7; a weak D match, TRBD2 (5 bases). Trimming took 3 bases from V and 6 from J, leaving 9 bases between them. The CDR3 is 12 amino acids. In germline, CDR1 is LNHDA, CDR2 SQIVND (reference sequence). CDR3 sequence reads: CASSINGVEQYF. CDR3 in DNA: TGTGCCAGTAGTATTAACGGGGTCGAGCAGTACTTC.

In nucleotides, the CDR3 is TGTGCCAGCAGTTCCTATCGGGTTGCCCTACTCGATGAGCAGTTCTTC. Its protein is CASSSYRVALLDEQFF. This rearrangement joins TRBV27 to TRBJ2-1; D is unresolved. The CDR3 length is 16 residues. The germline V and J ends were trimmed by 4 bases and 8 bases, with 21 bases remaining between them. Germline V lookup: CDR1 MNHEY, CDR2 SMNVEV (reference sequence).

The J gene is TRBJ2-7, the V gene TRBV19; TRBD2 aligns across 7 bases. V was clipped by 10 bases and J by 3 bases; unmatched bases: 9. Germline CDR1 and CDR2: LNHDA and SQIVND (reference sequence). The CDR3 extends over 13 amino acids. CDR3 DNA sequence: TGTGCCACGCGGGGAGGGGCCAGCTACGAGCAGTACTTC. The encoded protein is CATRGGASYEQYF.

This clone was seen more than once but under ten times. This chain joins TRBV28 and TRBJ1-3; weak D call: TRBD1 (5 bases). CDR1 and CDR2 (germline): MDHEN, SYDVKM. V was trimmed by 6 bases and J by 4 bases, leaving 16 bases between them. The CDR3 covers 15 residues. In DNA form, the CDR3 reads TGTGCCAGCAGCCGTTCTTGGGGCGGAGGAAACACCATATATTTT. Translation: CASSRSWGGGNTIYF.

The DNA of the CDR3 is TGTGCCAGCAGCGGCTCTGGACAGGATTTTTCCTACGAGCAGTACTTC. Its protein is CASSGSGQDFSYEQYF. V is TRBV11-3 and J is TRBJ2-7, with 7 bases matching TRBD1. The CDR3 is 16 residues long. Germline V gene data show CDR1 as SGHNT and CDR2 as YENEEA. J was trimmed by 1 base and V by 5 bases; bases with no gene match: 11.

Notes on this clone: The sample carries other DNA sequences with the same CDR3. The chain combines TRBV6-1 with TRBJ1-5; 9 bases are shared with TRBD1. Germline V gene data show CDR1 as MNHNS and CDR2 as SASEGT. Unmatched junction bases numbered 2, after V lost 7 bases and J lost 4 bases. The CDR3 extends over 13 amino acids. The CDR3 sequence is CASTDRGNQPQHF. As DNA, the CDR3 is TGTGCCAGCACGGACAGGGGAAATCAGCCCCAGCATTTT.

This clone was recorded a few times. This sequence joins TRBV6-1 and TRBJ1-1; TRBD1 agrees at 9 bases. Germline V CDR1 and CDR2: MNHNS, SASEGT. V was pared by 3 bases and J by 9 bases, with 5 bases of the junction left unmatched. This CDR3 contains 13 residues. Here the CDR3 reads CASSDGGQGKAFF. CDR3 bases: TGTGCCAGCAGTGATGGGGGACAGGGTAAAGCTTTCTTT.

This chain links TRBV28 with TRBJ1-2; perhaps TRBD1 as D (5 bases). V was shortened by 5 bases and J by 4 bases, with 14 bases between the two germline ends. The CDR3 is 14 residues long. The germline V gene encodes CDR1 MDHEN and CDR2 SYDVKM. CDR3 region: CASSRAGTGYGYTF. The CDR3 DNA reads as TGTGCCAGCAGTCGTGCCGGGACGGGCTATGGCTACACCTTC.

This rearrangement joins TRBV2 to TRBJ2-3; D not resolved. Between the trimmed V and J ends, which lost 5 bases and 4 bases, there was a span of 13 bases. This CDR3 has 14 amino acids. Germline CDR1 reads SNHLY; CDR2 reads FYNNEI. CDR3 in DNA: TGTGCCAGCAGTCCGAATGGCCACTCAGATACGCAGTATTTT. Residues: CASSPNGHSDTQYF. Full variable domain (outside the CDR3, taken from reference TRBV2 and TRBJ2-3): EPEVTQTPSHQVTQMGQEVILRCVPISNHLYFYWYRQILGQKVEFLVSFYNNEISEKSEIFDDQFSVERPDGSNFTLKIRSTKLEDSAMYFCASSPNGHSDTQYFGPGTRLTVL.

The genes are TRBV7-2 and TRBJ2-3; the D is unclear. The V end was cut by 1 base, the J end by 0 bases, with 5 bases between. CDR1 is SGHTA and CDR2 is FQGNSA in the germline V gene. The CDR3 is 14 amino acids. This chain's CDR3 is CASSLERSTDTQYF. The CDR3 bases are TGTGCCAGCAGCTTAGAACGGAGCACAGATACGCAGTATTTT.

The V and J genes are TRBV28 and TRBJ1-5, with 8 bases fitting TRBD1. Per the germline V gene, CDR1 is MDHEN and CDR2 is SYDVKM. The CDR3 consists of 17 residues. V shed 4 bases, J shed 2 bases, and the junction held 10 bases outside the gene matches. This chain's CDR3 is CASSSRRTGTGNQPQHF. DNA of the CDR3: TGTGCCAGCAGTTCTAGACGGACAGGGACGGGCAATCAGCCCCAGCATTTT. Using reference TRBV28 and TRBJ1-5 for the parts outside the CDR3, the full variable domain is DVKVTQSSRYLVKRTGEKVFLECVQDMDHENMFWYRQDPGLGLRLIYFSYDVKMKEKGDIPEGYSVSREKKERFSLILESASTNQTSMYLCASSSRRTGTGNQPQHFGDGTRLSIL.

A few counts support this clone. This sample includes further DNA sequences coding for the same CDR3. The V and J genes are TRBV5-1 and TRBJ1-1, with a possible D match to TRBD1 (5 bases). There are 14 residues in the CDR3. In germline, CDR1 is SGHRS, CDR2 YFSETQ. V lost 1 base and J lost 1, with 8 bases in between. The CDR3 DNA reads as TGCGCCAGCAGCTTGACCGGGACGAACACTGAAGCTTTCTTT. It is translated as CASSLTGTNTEAFF.

The rearrangement links TRBV18 to TRBJ2-5, with D possibly being TRBD1 or TRBD2 (6 bases each). The CDR3 is 15 residues long. V lost 2 bases to trimming and J lost 7 bases, with 17 bases between them. Germline CDR1 KGHSH, CDR2 LQKENI. The CDR3 sequence: CASSPTQGGPGTQYF. Here the CDR3 DNA reads TGTGCCAGCTCACCAACACAGGGAGGCCCAGGGACCCAGTACTTC. Using reference TRBV18 and TRBJ2-5 for the parts outside the CDR3, the full variable domain is NAGVMQNPRHLVRRRGQEARLRCSPMKGHSHVYWYRQLPEEGLKFMVYLQKENIIDESGMPKERFSAEFPKEGPSILRIQQVVRGDSAAYFCASSPTQGGPGTQYFGPGTRLLVL.

The V call is TRBV29-1, the J call TRBJ2-5; possible D gene TRBD2, 5 bases. CDR1 and CDR2 from the germline V gene are SQVTM and ANQGSEA. The CDR3 contains 15 residues. The V and J ends lost 8 bases and 0 bases respectively, with 19 bases between them. CDR3 bases: TGCAGCTCCTCGGGGAGCGGTTCGTACCAAGAGACCCAGTACTTC. This translates into CSSSGSGSYQETQYF. The full variable domain, completed using reference TRBV29-1 and TRBJ2-5, is SAVISQKPSRDICQRGTSLTIQCQVDSQVTMMFWYRQQPGQSLTLIATANQGSEATYESGFVIDKFPISRPNLTFSTLTVSNMSPEDSSIYLCSSSGSGSYQETQYFGPGTRLLVL.